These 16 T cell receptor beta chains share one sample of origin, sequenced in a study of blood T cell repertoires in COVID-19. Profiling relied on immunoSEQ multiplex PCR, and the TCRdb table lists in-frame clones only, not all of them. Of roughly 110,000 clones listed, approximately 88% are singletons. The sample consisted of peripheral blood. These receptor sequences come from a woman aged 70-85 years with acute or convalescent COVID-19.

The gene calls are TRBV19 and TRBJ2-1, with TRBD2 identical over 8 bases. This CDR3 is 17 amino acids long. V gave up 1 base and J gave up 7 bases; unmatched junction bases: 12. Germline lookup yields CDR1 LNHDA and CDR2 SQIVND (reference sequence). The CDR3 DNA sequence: TGTGCCAGTAGTATAGGCTCGGGAGCGGGGGTGGTTAATGAGCAGTTCTTC. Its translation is CASSIGSGAGVVNEQFF. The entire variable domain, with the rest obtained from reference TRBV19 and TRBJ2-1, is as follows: DGGITQSPKYLFRKEGQNVTLSCEQNLNHDAMYWYRQDPGQGLRLIYYSQIVNDFQKGDIAEGYSVSREKKESFPLTVTSAQKNPTAFYLCASSIGSGAGVVNEQFFGPGTRLTVL.

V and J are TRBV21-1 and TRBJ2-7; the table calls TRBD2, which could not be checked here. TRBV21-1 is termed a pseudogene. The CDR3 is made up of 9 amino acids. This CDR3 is CARGMEQYF. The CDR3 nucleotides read TGTGCCCGGGGGATGGAGCAGTACTTC.

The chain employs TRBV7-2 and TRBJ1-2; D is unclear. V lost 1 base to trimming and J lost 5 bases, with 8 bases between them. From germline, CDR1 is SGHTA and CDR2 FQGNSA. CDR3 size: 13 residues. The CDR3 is CASSLEQIYGYTF. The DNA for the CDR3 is TGTGCCAGCAGCTTAGAACAAATTTATGGCTACACCTTC. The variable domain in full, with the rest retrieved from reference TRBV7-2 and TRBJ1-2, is GAGVSQSPSNKVTEKGKDVELRCDPISGHTALYWYRQSLGQGLEFLIYFQGNSAPDKSGLPSDRFSAERTGGSVSTLTIQRTQQEDSAVYLCASSLEQIYGYTFGSGTRLTVV.

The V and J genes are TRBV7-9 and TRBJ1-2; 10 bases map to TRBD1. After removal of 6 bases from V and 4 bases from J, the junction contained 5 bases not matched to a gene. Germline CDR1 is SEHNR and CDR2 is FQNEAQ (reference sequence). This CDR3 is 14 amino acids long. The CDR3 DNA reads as TGTGCCAGCAGTCCCGGGACAGGGGCCTATGGCTACACCTTC. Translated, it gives CASSPGTGAYGYTF. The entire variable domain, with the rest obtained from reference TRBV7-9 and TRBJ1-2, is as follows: DTGVSQNPRHKITKRGQNVTFRCDPISEHNRLYWYRQTLGQGPEFLTYFQNEAQLEKSRLLSDRFSAERPKGSFSTLEIQRTEQGDSAMYLCASSPGTGAYGYTFGSGTRLTVV.

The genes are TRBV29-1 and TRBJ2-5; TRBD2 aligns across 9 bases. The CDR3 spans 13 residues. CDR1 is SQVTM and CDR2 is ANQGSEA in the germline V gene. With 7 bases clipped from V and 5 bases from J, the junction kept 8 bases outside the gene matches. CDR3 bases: TGCAGCGCTGCCGGGACTAGCAGGGAGACCCAGTACTTC. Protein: CSAAGTSRETQYF.

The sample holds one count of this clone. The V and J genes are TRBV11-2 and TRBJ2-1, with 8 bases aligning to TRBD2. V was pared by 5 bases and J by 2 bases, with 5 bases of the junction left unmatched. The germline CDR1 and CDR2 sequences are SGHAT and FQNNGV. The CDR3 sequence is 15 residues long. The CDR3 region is CASSPRGLAYNEQFF. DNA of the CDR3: TGTGCCAGCAGCCCCAGGGGACTAGCCTACAATGAGCAGTTCTTC.

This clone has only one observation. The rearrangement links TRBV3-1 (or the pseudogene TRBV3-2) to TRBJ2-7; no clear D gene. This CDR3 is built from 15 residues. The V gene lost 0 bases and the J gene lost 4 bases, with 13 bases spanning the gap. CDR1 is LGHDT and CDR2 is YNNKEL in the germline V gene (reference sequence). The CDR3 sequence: CASSQDSQAHYEQYF. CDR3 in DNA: TGTGCCAGCAGCCAAGATTCCCAAGCCCATTACGAGCAGTACTTC.

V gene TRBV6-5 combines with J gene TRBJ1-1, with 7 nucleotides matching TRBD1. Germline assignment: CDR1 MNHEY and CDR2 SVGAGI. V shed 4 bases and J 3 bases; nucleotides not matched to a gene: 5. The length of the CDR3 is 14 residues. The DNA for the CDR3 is TGTGCCAGCAGTTCTCCGACAGGGTACACTGAAGCTTTCTTT. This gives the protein CASSSPTGYTEAFF.

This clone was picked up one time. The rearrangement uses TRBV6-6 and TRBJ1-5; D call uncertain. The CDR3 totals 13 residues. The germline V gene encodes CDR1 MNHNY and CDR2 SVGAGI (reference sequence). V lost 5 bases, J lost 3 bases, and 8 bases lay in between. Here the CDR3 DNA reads TGTGCCAGCAGTAGAGACAACAATCAGCCCCAGCATTTT. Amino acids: CASSRDNNQPQHF.

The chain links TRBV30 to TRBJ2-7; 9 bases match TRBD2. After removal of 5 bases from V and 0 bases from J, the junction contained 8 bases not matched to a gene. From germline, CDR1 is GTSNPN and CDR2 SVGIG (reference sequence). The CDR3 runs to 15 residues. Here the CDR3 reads CAWALASGTSYEQYF. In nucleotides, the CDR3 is TGTGCCTGGGCTCTGGCTAGCGGGACCTCCTACGAGCAGTACTTC.

CDR3 region: CASSPLASGRDTQYF. In DNA, the CDR3 is TGTGCCAGCAGCCCGCTGGCTAGCGGCCGTGATACGCAGTATTTT. This chain joins TRBV2 and TRBJ2-3; 7 bases agree with TRBD2. Losses at the gene ends were 6 bases for V and 6 bases for J; bases not matched to a gene: 12. The CDR3 spans 15 residues. CDR1 and CDR2 (germline): SNHLY, FYNNEI. Full variable domain (rest looked up from reference TRBV2 and TRBJ2-3): EPEVTQTPSHQVTQMGQEVILRCVPISNHLYFYWYRQILGQKVEFLVSFYNNEISEKSEIFDDQFSVERPDGSNFTLKIRSTKLEDSAMYFCASSPLASGRDTQYFGPGTRLTVL.

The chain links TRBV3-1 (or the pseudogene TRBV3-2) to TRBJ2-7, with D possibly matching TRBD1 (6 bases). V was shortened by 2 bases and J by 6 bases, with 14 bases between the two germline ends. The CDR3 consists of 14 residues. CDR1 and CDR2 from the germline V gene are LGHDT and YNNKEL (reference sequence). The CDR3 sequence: CASSQRTRGGEQYF. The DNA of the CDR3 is TGTGCCAGCAGCCAAAGGACCAGGGGTGGCGAGCAGTACTTC.

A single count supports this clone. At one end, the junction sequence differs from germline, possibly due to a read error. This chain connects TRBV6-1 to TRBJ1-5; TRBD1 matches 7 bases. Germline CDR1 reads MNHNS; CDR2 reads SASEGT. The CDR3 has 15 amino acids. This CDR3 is CASSELPGQNRPQHF. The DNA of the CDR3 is TGTGCCAGCAGTGAATTACCGGGACAGAATCGGCCCCAGCATTTT.

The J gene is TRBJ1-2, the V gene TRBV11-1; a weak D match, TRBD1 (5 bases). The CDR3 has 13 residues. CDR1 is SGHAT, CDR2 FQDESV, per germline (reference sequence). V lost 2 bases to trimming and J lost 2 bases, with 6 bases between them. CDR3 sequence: CASSLRQNYGYTF. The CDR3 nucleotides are TGTGCCAGCAGCTTAAGACAGAACTATGGCTACACCTTC.

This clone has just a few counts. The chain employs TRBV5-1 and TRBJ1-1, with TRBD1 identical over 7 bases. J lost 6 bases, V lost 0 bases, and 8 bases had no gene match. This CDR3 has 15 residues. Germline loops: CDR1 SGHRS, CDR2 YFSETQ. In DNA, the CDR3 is TGCGCCAGCAGCTTGGGGAGGGGGCCGGGCGCTGAAGCTTTCTTT. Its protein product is CASSLGRGPGAEAFF.

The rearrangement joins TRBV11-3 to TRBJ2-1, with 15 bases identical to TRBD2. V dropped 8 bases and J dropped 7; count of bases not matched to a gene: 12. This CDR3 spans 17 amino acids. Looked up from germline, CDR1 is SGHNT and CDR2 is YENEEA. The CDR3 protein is CASAKTSGLAGGNEQFF. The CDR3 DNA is TGTGCCAGCGCTAAAACATCGGGACTAGCGGGAGGAAATGAGCAGTTCTTC.